This T cell receptor (beta chain) was identified during a study of CD8 T cells in ankylosing spondylitis. The study, taken as a whole, reports: Ankylosing spondylitis blood seemed to carry a telltale TCR beta motif made of roughly 8 highly homologous variants. Disease-linked clones bore a CD8+ phenotype and were relatively rare in peripheral blood. Enrichment of disease-linked clones was reportedly significant in matched ankylosing spondylitis synovial fluid.

The CDR3 is made up of 15 amino acids. The V and J ends lost 0 bases and 8 bases, in that order; junction bases with no gene match: 8. Germline-derived CDR1 and CDR2 are SGDLS and YYNGEE. Each CDR3 protein is one row after TCRdb ran MiXCR on the 5' RACE reads. This table holds some 220,000 distinct CDR3 sequences, roughly a tenth found once. This clonotype was observed at least ten times. What it recognizes is unknown. The chain couples TRBV9 to TRBJ1-2; 9 bases fit TRBD1. The receptor was isolated from a male donor with ankylosing spondylitis or in good health (not recorded which). Sequenced: blood, either unsorted or a sorted T cell fraction (not recorded which). In DNA, the CDR3 is TGTGCCAGCAGCGTAGCAAGGACAGGGGCGAGAGGCTACACCTTC. This codes for CASSVARTGARGYTF.